This T cell receptor beta chain was sequenced for a study of T cell repertoires in cytomegalovirus infection. On the study more broadly: Indicated by public TCR beta signatures were CMV infection and matching HLA type. Study observations and caveats: Cumulative frequency of public TCR beta families picked out carriers of CMV plus the relevant HLA.

CDR3 length: 13 amino acids. V gave up 7 bases and J gave up 4 bases; unmatched junction bases: 2. From germline, CDR1 is LGHNT and CDR2 FRNRAP. MiXCR, applied by TCRdb to the reads, yields one record per CDR3 protein. The table lists around 900,000 distinct CDR3 sequences, more than 25% of them singletons. Details on this clonotype: Its cognate antigen is unknown.

This sequence joins TRBV12-5 and TRBJ2-1, with TRBD2 identical over 9 bases. This material consisted of cultured CD8+ T cells from PBMCs, taken from culture after CMV antigen stimulation. This TCR came from a human donor in good health (CMV status not recorded). Some clones in this sample may be carry-over from other donors' samples. The CDR3 DNA reads as TGTGCTAGTGCCAGCGGGGGGTACAATGAGCAGTTCTTC. Its protein is CASASGGYNEQFF.